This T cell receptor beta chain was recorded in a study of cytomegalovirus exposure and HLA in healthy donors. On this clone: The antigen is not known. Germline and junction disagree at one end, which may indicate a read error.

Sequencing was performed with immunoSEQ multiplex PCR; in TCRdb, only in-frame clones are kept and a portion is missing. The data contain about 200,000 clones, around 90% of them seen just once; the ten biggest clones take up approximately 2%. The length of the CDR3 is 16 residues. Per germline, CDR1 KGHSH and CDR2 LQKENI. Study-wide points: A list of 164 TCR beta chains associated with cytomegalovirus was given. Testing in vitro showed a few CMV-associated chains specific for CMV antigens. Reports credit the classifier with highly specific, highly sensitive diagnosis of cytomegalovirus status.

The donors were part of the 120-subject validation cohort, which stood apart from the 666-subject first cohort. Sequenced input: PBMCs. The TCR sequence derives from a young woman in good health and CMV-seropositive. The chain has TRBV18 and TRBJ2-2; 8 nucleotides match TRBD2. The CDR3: CASSPQDSGNPGELFF. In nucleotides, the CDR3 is TGTGCCAGCTCACCACAGGATAGCGGGAACCCCGGGGAGCTGTTTTTT. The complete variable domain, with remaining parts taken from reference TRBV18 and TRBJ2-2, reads NAGVMQNPRHLVRRRGQEARLRCSPMKGHSHVYWYRQLPEEGLKFMVYLQKENIIDESGMPKERFSAEFPKEGPSILRIQQVVRGDSAAYFCASSPQDSGNPGELFFGEGSRLTVL.